This T cell receptor beta chain appears in the sequencing data of a study of cytomegalovirus exposure and HLA in healthy donors. Germline V gene sequence: CDR1 PRHDT, CDR2 FYEKMQ (reference sequence). The CDR3 runs to 13 residues. The V gene end was trimmed by 5 bases and the J gene end by 3 bases; junction bases not matched to a gene: 3. Produced via immunoSEQ multiplex PCR; TCRdb's table is partial and in-frame only. The repertoire includes over 200,000 clones, 70% to 90% of them detected once, and roughly 5.5% sits in the top ten. The sequencing input was PBMCs. The chain links TRBV13 to TRBJ2-7, with 8 bases lining up with TRBD1. This receptor was obtained from a woman between 18 and 29 years old in good health and CMV-seronegative. CDR3 protein: CASSRGQGYEQYF. CDR3 sequence (DNA): TGTGCCAGCAGCCGAGGACAGGGCTACGAGCAGTACTTC.